The count of the clone carrying this T cell receptor beta chain is one. These data are taken from a study of blood T cell repertoires in COVID-19. Study-level background: The United States, Italy and Spain supplied acute and convalescent COVID-19 samples. T cells, B-cell-depleted T cells, or PBMCs provided the cDNA or gDNA that served as material.

As originally analysed: Amplification from reference gene primers served as the basis for estimated nucleated cell counts. The data were produced by immunoSEQ multiplex PCR, yet TCRdb's version contains in-frame clones alone and is incomplete. For V, J and clone size, that table is used; D and trimming come from the DNA. The sample lists fewer than 350,000 clones; roughly 87% were seen once. Looked up from germline, CDR1 is MNHEY and CDR2 is SVGEGT. Between the trimmed V and J ends, which lost 5 bases and 9 bases, there was a span of 20 bases. The CDR3 is 16 residues long. The sequence was obtained from a man younger than 30 with active or convalescent COVID-19. Source material: peripheral blood. The chain is built from TRBV6-2 or TRBV6-3 and TRBJ1-6; no clear D. The CDR3 protein is CASSIPEPPVTSPLHF. The CDR3 DNA reads as TGTGCCAGCAGTATACCCGAGCCGCCGGTAACTTCACCCCTCCACTTT.